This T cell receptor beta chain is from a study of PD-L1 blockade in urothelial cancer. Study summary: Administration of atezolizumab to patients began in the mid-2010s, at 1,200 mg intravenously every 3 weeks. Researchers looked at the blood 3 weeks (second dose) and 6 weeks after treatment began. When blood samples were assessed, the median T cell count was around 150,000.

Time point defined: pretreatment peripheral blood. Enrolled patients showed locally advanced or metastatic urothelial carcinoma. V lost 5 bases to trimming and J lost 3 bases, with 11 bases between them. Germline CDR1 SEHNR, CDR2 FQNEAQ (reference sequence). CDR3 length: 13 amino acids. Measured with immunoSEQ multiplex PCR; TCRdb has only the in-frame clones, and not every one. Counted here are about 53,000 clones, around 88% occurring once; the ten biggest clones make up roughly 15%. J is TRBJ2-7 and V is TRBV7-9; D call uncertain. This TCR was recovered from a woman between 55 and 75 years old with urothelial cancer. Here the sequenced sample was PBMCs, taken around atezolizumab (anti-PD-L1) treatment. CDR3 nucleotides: TGTGCCAGCAGCACGACAAACAGCTACGAGCAGTACTTC. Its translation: CASSTTNSYEQYF.